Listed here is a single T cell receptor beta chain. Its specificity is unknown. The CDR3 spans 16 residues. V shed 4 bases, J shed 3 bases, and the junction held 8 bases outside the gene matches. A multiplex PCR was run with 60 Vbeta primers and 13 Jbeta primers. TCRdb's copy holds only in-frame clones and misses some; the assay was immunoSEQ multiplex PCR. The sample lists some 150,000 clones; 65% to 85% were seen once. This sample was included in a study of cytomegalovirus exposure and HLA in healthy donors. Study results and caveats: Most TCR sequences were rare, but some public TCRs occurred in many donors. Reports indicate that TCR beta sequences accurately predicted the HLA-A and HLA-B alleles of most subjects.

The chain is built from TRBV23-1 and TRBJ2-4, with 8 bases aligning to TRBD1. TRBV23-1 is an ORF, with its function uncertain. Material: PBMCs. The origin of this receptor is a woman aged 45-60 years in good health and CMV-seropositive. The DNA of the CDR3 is TGCGCCAGCAGTCCAGGACAGGGAGGTGTCAAAAACATTCAGTACTTC. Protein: CASSPGQGGVKNIQYF.